This note documents a single T cell receptor (beta chain) sequence. Its target is unknown. PCR was performed using 60 Vbeta and 13 Jbeta primers. Repertoires were generated with immunoSEQ multiplex PCR, while TCRdb's copy carries only in-frame clones and drops some. The table has approximately 150,000 clones, about four fifths seen once; the top ten hold approximately 4.2%. Trimming left V 5 bases short and J 8 bases short, with 13 bases between. Germline CDR1 and CDR2: SGHVS and FQNEAQ. The CDR3 contains 13 residues. The data were obtained in a study of cytomegalovirus exposure and HLA in healthy donors. The overall study: In terms of ancestry, the Caucasian-associated cluster contained 80% to 90% of the 398 genotyped donors. General study results and limits: Common viral pathogens were later found to be apparently linked to several of the most significant clusters. Within an earlier analysis, most TCR beta V segments proved productive either about 90% or about 30% of the time.

The sample was PBMCs. The genes are TRBV7-8 and TRBJ2-1; a weak D match, TRBD1 (5 bases). This clonotype was obtained from a woman in her thirties or forties in good health and CMV-seropositive. The CDR3 nucleotides read TGTGCCAGCAGCCCAGACAGAATGGATGAGCAGTTCTTC. Translating gives CASSPDRMDEQFF. Complete variable domain (other parts from reference TRBV7-8 and TRBJ2-1): GAGVSQSPRYKVAKRGQDVALRCDPISGHVSLFWYQQALGQGPEFLTYFQNEAQLDKSGLPSDRFFAERPEGSVSTLKIQRTQQEDSAVYLCASSPDRMDEQFFGPGTRLTVL.